This entry lists 26 T cell receptor beta chains sequenced from one sample in a study of blood T cell repertoires in COVID-19. This table comes from immunoSEQ multiplex PCR, and its TCRdb copy is limited to in-frame clones, with some not included. Counted here are roughly 380,000 clones, more than 75% occurring once; the ten biggest clones make up more than 0.85%. Material for sequencing was peripheral blood. The receptors come from a human donor with acute or convalescent COVID-19. The donor label of this sample is uncertain.

V gene TRBV5-4 combines with J gene TRBJ1-1, with 7 bases lining up with TRBD1. The CDR3 spans 13 residues. Trimming cost V 10 bases and J 11 bases; bases outside gene matches: 17. The V gene's germline CDR1 is SGHNT and CDR2 YYREEE (reference sequence). CDR3 coding DNA: TGTGCCGGCCGGGCCCGGGACAGTATTTCCGCTTTCTTT. It yields the protein CAGRARDSISAFF.

This clone came up many times. V gene TRBV10-1 combines with J gene TRBJ1-1; D is possibly TRBD1 (5 bases). Germline CDR1 WNHNN, CDR2 SYGVQD (reference sequence). V was trimmed by 4 bases and J by 1 base, leaving 13 bases between them. The CDR3 totals 15 residues. CDR3 loop: CASSGSTEQNTEAFF. The DNA for the CDR3 is TGCGCCAGCAGTGGATCGACAGAACAGAACACTGAAGCTTTCTTT.

The genes are TRBV5-1 and TRBJ2-1, with a weak D call TRBD2 (6 bases). There are 14 residues in the CDR3. Germline-derived CDR1 and CDR2 are SGHRS and YFSETQ. Trimming pared 3 bases from V and 5 bases from J, leaving 12 bases between. In DNA form, the CDR3 reads TGCGCCAGCAGCTGGGGGGTTGTGGACAATGAGCAGTTCTTC. This sequence encodes CASSWGVVDNEQFF. The whole variable domain, filled in from reference TRBV5-1 and TRBJ2-1, reads KAGVTQTPRYLIKTRGQQVTLSCSPISGHRSVSWYQQTPGQGLQFLFEYFSETQRNKGNFPGRFSGRQFSNSRSEMNVSTLELGDSALYLCASSWGVVDNEQFFGPGTRLTVL.

This chain joins TRBV14 and TRBJ1-1, with D perhaps matching TRBD1 (5 bases). The CDR3 spans 13 residues. Germline V gene lookup returns CDR1 SGHDN and CDR2 FVKESK. With 4 bases removed from V and 5 bases from J, the gap between germline ends came to 11 bases. The CDR3 nucleotides are TGTGCCAGCAGCCTAGACCGACAGACTGAAGCTTTCTTT. Translating gives CASSLDRQTEAFF.

The table lists this clone with a count of one. The chain employs TRBV5-6 and TRBJ2-7, with D unclear. CDR3 length: 12 residues. Trimming took off 3 bases at V and 6 bases at J, with 10 bases between the two ends. Germline CDR1 SGHDT, CDR2 YYEEEE. CDR3 protein: CASSSPNGEQYF. CDR3 coding DNA: TGTGCCAGCAGCTCTCCCAACGGCGAGCAGTACTTC.

The chain is built from TRBV6-5 and TRBJ2-3, with 8 positions matching TRBD1. Per the germline V gene, CDR1 is MNHEY and CDR2 is SVGAGI. V shed 6 bases and J 2 bases; nucleotides not matched to a gene: 4. This CDR3 is built from 14 residues. The CDR3 loop is CASRRDRFTDTQYF. CDR3 coding DNA: TGTGCCAGCAGGCGGGACAGGTTCACAGATACGCAGTATTTT.

This clone has only a few counts. The chain uses TRBV6-1 and TRBJ2-7; D not certain. Trimming stripped 3 bases from V and 3 bases from J, with 9 bases between. The CDR3 covers 13 residues. Germline V CDR1 and CDR2: MNHNS, SASEGT. The DNA for the CDR3 is TGTGCCAGCAGTGATAGTTTCGGCTACGAGCAGTACTTC. Translated: CASSDSFGYEQYF.

The table lists this clone with a count of one. This sequence joins TRBV30 and TRBJ2-7; 7 bases are a match to TRBD1. The germline gives CDR1 GTSNPN, CDR2 SVGIG (reference sequence). The CDR3 contains 13 residues. The trim removed 4 bases at V and 0 bases at J, leaving 3 bases unmatched. The CDR3: CAWTRDSSYEQYF. The DNA of the CDR3 is TGTGCCTGGACTCGGGACAGCTCCTACGAGCAGTACTTC.

The chain combines TRBV9 with TRBJ2-2, with 7 bases aligning to TRBD2. Germline-derived CDR1 and CDR2 are SGDLS and YYNGEE. The CDR3 runs to 16 residues. V lost 4 bases and J lost 3; bases outside the gene matches: 9. CDR3 loop: CASSQRGILDTGELFF. The CDR3 DNA follows: TGTGCCAGCAGCCAGCGGGGAATTTTAGACACCGGGGAGCTGTTTTTT. Combining the CDR3 with reference TRBV9 and TRBJ2-2 gives the whole variable domain DSGVTQTPKHLITATGQRVTLRCSPRSGDLSVYWYQQSLDQGLQFLIQYYNGEERAKGNILERFSAQQFPDLHSELNLSSLELGDSALYFCASSQRGILDTGELFFGEGSRLTVL.

V usage is TRBV2 and J usage is TRBJ2-7; D gene unclear. This CDR3 region has 14 residues. CDR1 is SNHLY and CDR2 is FYNNEI in the germline V gene. V was shortened by 6 bases and J by 0 bases, with 12 bases between the two germline ends. The CDR3 DNA reads TGTGCCAGCAGCCCGACTCCTAGCTCCTACGAGCAGTACTTC. Its translation: CASSPTPSSYEQYF.

The chain has TRBV7-2 and TRBJ1-6; no clear D. The CDR3 contains 15 residues. Germline V gene sequence: CDR1 SGHTA, CDR2 FQGNSA. The V and J ends lost 6 bases and 7 bases respectively, with 16 bases between them. CDR3 sequence reads: CASRQGSQLNSPLHF. The DNA for the CDR3 is TGTGCCAGCAGGCAAGGGAGTCAGCTCAATTCACCCCTCCACTTT.

This sequence joins TRBV27 and TRBJ1-1, with D unresolved. Trimming removed 1 base at V and 3 bases at J, with 9 bases between. Germline CDR1 is MNHEY and CDR2 is SMNVEV (reference sequence). The CDR3 is made up of 14 amino acids. The CDR3 region has the DNA TGTGCCAGCAGTTTATTGAGGGAGGACACTGAAGCTTTCTTT. Its translation is CASSLLREDTEAFF.

This chain uses TRBV24-1 with TRBJ2-1; D remains ambiguous. The CDR3 length is 15 residues. Germline V CDR1 and CDR2: KGHDR, SFDVKD. V gave up 3 bases and J gave up 7 bases, with 15 bases separating them. The CDR3 DNA sequence: TGTGCCACCAGTGATCCGCGAGGAGTCGGAAATGAGCAGTTCTTC. It codes for CATSDPRGVGNEQFF.

This clone was counted once. The V call is TRBV29-1, the J call TRBJ1-2; 7 nucleotides align to TRBD1. The CDR3 loop spans 12 amino acids. The V and J ends lost 4 bases and 3 bases, in that order; junction bases with no gene match: 2. Germline CDR1 is SQVTM and CDR2 is ANQGSEA. The CDR3: CSVVQGDYGYTF. For the CDR3, the DNA is TGCAGCGTTGTTCAGGGGGACTATGGCTACACCTTC.

The rearrangement uses TRBV5-1 and TRBJ1-4, with D uncertain. V dropped 5 bases and J dropped 0 bases, with 11 bases sitting between them. The CDR3 consists of 15 residues. Germline CDR1 reads SGHRS; CDR2 reads YFSETQ. CDR3 nucleotide sequence: TGCGCCAGCAGGTCTGAGGGAGCAACTAATGAAAAACTGTTTTTT. Its protein is CASRSEGATNEKLFF.

This clone was recorded once. V and J are TRBV28 and TRBJ1-1; 7 nucleotides agree with TRBD1. This CDR3 is 15 amino acids long. Losses at the gene ends were 6 bases for V and 6 bases for J; bases not matched to a gene: 13. Per the germline V gene, CDR1 is MDHEN and CDR2 is SYDVKM. CDR3 coding DNA: TGTGCCAGCAGCCCTGCGGAGGGGGCTCTTTCTGAAGCTTTCTTT. Protein sequence: CASSPAEGALSEAFF. Variable domain in full (rest from reference TRBV28 and TRBJ1-1): DVKVTQSSRYLVKRTGEKVFLECVQDMDHENMFWYRQDPGLGLRLIYFSYDVKMKEKGDIPEGYSVSREKKERFSLILESASTNQTSMYLCASSPAEGALSEAFFGQGTRLTVV.

This clone was seen a single time. The chain recombines TRBV10-3 with TRBJ2-3; D gene unclear. CDR3 size: 13 residues. V was trimmed by 4 bases and J by 1 base, leaving 6 bases between them. Germline V gives CDR1 ENHRY, CDR2 SYGVKD. Here the CDR3 DNA reads TGTGCCATCAGTGTAGCAGGCACAGATACGCAGTATTTT. This encodes CAISVAGTDTQYF.

This clone was seen only once. The chain uses TRBV5-1 and TRBJ2-1; TRBD1 might be the D (5 bases). From germline, CDR1 is SGHRS and CDR2 YFSETQ. The CDR3 contains 16 residues. V lost 1 base and J 9 bases, leaving 20 bases between the germline ends. CDR3 loop: CASSLSRLDTVGEQFF. CDR3 nucleotide sequence: TGCGCCAGCAGCTTGTCGAGGCTGGACACTGTCGGTGAGCAGTTCTTC.

In the case of this clone: Other DNA sequences in this specimen translate into the identical CDR3. The chain is built from TRBV7-9 and TRBJ2-7; no reliable D call. CDR1 is SEHNR and CDR2 is FQNEAQ in the germline V gene (reference sequence). CDR3 length: 11 residues. V gave up 5 bases and J gave up 3 bases, with 5 bases separating them. The CDR3 protein is CASSLYYEQYF. For the CDR3, the DNA is TGTGCCAGCAGCCTCTACTACGAGCAGTACTTC.

The V call is TRBV14, the J call TRBJ1-2; D unresolved. CDR1 and CDR2 from the germline V gene are SGHDN and FVKESK. Trimming pared 4 bases from V and 5 bases from J, leaving 17 bases between. This CDR3 has 15 residues. CDR3 nucleotide sequence: TGTGCCAGCAGCCCCATCCCCGACTGGAATTATGGCTACACCTTC. Its translation is CASSPIPDWNYGYTF.

The genes are TRBV11-1 and TRBJ1-2, with 7 bases aligning to TRBD1. The CDR3 spans 17 residues. J gave up 3 bases and V 0 bases, and 10 bases lay outside the gene matches. Germline CDR1 reads SGHAT; CDR2 reads FQDESV (reference sequence). The CDR3: CASSLAPGTELYYGYTF. The CDR3 nucleotides read TGTGCCAGCAGCTTAGCCCCAGGGACAGAACTATACTATGGCTACACCTTC.

CDR3 coding DNA: TGTGCCAGCAGCCACGTGCTAGCGGTTGACAATGAGCAGTTCTTC. Amino acids: CASSHVLAVDNEQFF. The rearrangement links TRBV6-6 to TRBJ2-1; 7 positions agree with TRBD2. J was trimmed by 5 bases and V by 6 bases; bases with no gene match: 10. The V gene's germline CDR1 is MNHNY and CDR2 SVGAGI (reference sequence). This CDR3 comprises 15 residues.

The chain carries TRBV7-9 and TRBJ1-4; D is unclear. From germline, CDR1 is SEHNR and CDR2 FQNEAQ (reference sequence). The CDR3 runs 15 residues. V was pared by 2 bases and J by 2 bases, with 9 bases between. The CDR3 loop is CASSLREATNEKLFF. In DNA form, the CDR3 reads TGTGCCAGCAGCTTAAGAGAGGCTACTAATGAAAAACTGTTTTTT.

The rearrangement uses TRBV5-1 and TRBJ1-4; a weak D match, TRBD1 (6 bases). V was cut by 0 bases and J by 4 bases, with 13 bases left in between. Germline V gene lookup returns CDR1 SGHRS and CDR2 YFSETQ. The CDR3 consists of 16 residues. CDR3 region: CASSLAGGLSNEKLFF. As DNA, the CDR3 is TGCGCCAGCAGCTTGGCCGGGGGGCTCAGTAATGAAAAACTGTTTTTT.

This chain joins TRBV6-5 and TRBJ1-1, with 8 bases lining up with TRBD1. CDR3 length equals 16 residues. Germline values: CDR1 MNHEY, CDR2 SVGAGI. J was trimmed by 3 bases and V by 4 bases; bases with no gene match: 10. CDR3 in amino acids: CASSSYGQGEDTEAFF. The CDR3 DNA is TGTGCCAGCAGTTCTTATGGACAGGGTGAGGACACTGAAGCTTTCTTT.

This chain connects TRBV5-4 to TRBJ2-2, with a possible D match to TRBD1 (5 bases). Trimming removed 7 bases from V and 0 bases from J, with 10 bases in between. The CDR3 loop spans 14 amino acids. In germline, CDR1 is SGHNT, CDR2 YYREEE (reference sequence). As DNA, the CDR3 is TGTGCCAGCGGTGGCAGGGCGAACACCGGGGAGCTGTTTTTT. This codes for CASGGRANTGELFF.